What follows is one TCR beta chain and its context. The antigen remains undetermined. This specimen belongs to a study of Tregs in tolerant kidney transplant recipients. CDR1 is SEHNR and CDR2 is FQNEAQ in the germline V gene (reference sequence). The CDR3 extends over 16 amino acids. The V and J ends lost 3 bases and 11 bases, in that order; junction bases with no gene match: 16. The assay was immunoSEQ multiplex PCR, and TCRdb's table has in-frame clones only and misses some. In the table there are around 5,600 clones, 90% of which are singletons. This material consisted of Tregs from blood cultured with allogeneic cells, taken before the transplant. The source of this sequence is a human patient who received a combined kidney and bone marrow transplant. The chain links TRBV7-9 to TRBJ2-1; TRBD2 matches at 7 bases. CDR3 protein: CASSLARDYWTFKQFF. As DNA, the CDR3 is TGTGCCAGCAGCTTGGCCCGGGACTACTGGACCTTCAAGCAGTTCTTC.